Below, 18 T cell receptor beta chains from the same sample are listed, as sequenced in a study of blood T cell repertoires in COVID-19. The table came from immunoSEQ multiplex PCR; TCRdb's copy has only in-frame clones and leaves some out. Among some 250,000 clones listed, around 90% were seen once. The sample comprised peripheral blood. The origin of the receptors is a woman aged 55-69 years with COVID-19, enrolled during active disease.

The rearrangement links TRBV6-1 to TRBJ1-5; D remains ambiguous. The V and J ends lost 2 bases and 8 bases respectively, with 19 bases between them. The germline V gene has CDR1 MNHNS and CDR2 SASEGT. The CDR3 totals 16 residues. Written as DNA, the CDR3 is TGTGCCAGCAGTGAAAGGCGAGGAGGGAGCGGCGAGCCCCAGCATTTT. Its translation: CASSERRGGSGEPQHF.

V usage is TRBV28 and J usage is TRBJ2-1; the match to TRBD2 covers 13 bases. The CDR3 is 14 residues long. The V and J ends lost 3 bases and 9 bases, in that order; junction bases with no gene match: 2. Germline values: CDR1 MDHEN, CDR2 SYDVKM. The chain's CDR3 is CASSFTSGGVEQFF. Written as DNA, the CDR3 is TGTGCCAGCAGTTTCACTAGCGGGGGGGTTGAGCAGTTCTTC.

Regarding this clone: Other DNA sequences of this sample code for an identical CDR3. The V and J genes are TRBV18 and TRBJ2-7; TRBD2 agrees at 13 bases. V gave up 4 bases and J gave up 3 bases; unmatched junction bases: 0. Looked up from germline, CDR1 is KGHSH and CDR2 is LQKENI. The CDR3 is made up of 14 amino acids. CDR3 DNA: TGTGCCAGCTCACGGACTAGCGGGAGCTACGAGCAGTACTTC. Amino acids: CASSRTSGSYEQYF.

The J gene is TRBJ2-1, the V gene TRBV3-1 (or the pseudogene TRBV3-2), with D perhaps TRBD2 (6 bases). Trimming left V 3 bases short and J 0 bases short, with 15 bases between. Germline V gene sequence: CDR1 LGHDT, CDR2 YNNKEL (reference sequence). The CDR3 sequence is 17 residues long. The DNA for the CDR3 is TGTGCCAGCAGCCAGCGAACGGGAGAGAGCTCCTACAATGAGCAGTTCTTC. Its translation is CASSQRTGESSYNEQFF.

This chain connects TRBV9 to TRBJ1-2, with 8 bases aligning to TRBD1. The germline V gene has CDR1 SGDLS and CDR2 YYNGEE. The CDR3 consists of 18 residues. J lost 6 bases, V lost 0 bases, and 16 bases had no gene match. CDR3 loop: CASSVGRGRQGRSHGYTF. DNA of the CDR3: TGTGCCAGCAGCGTAGGAAGGGGCCGACAGGGGCGTTCTCATGGCTACACCTTC. Filled out from reference TRBV9 and TRBJ1-2, the complete variable domain reads DSGVTQTPKHLITATGQRVTLRCSPRSGDLSVYWYQQSLDQGLQFLIQYYNGEERAKGNILERFSAQQFPDLHSELNLSSLELGDSALYFCASSVGRGRQGRSHGYTFGSGTRLTVV.

The chain links TRBV30 to TRBJ2-7; D is unclear. The CDR3 consists of 12 residues. The germline gives CDR1 GTSNPN, CDR2 SVGIG (reference sequence). Trimming pared 2 bases from V and 3 bases from J, leaving 8 bases between. CDR3 coding DNA: TGTGCCTGGAGTAATTTCTACTACGAGCAGTACTTC. Translation: CAWSNFYYEQYF.

This clone was observed a single time. The chain uses TRBV19 and TRBJ1-1; perhaps TRBD1 as D (5 bases). Per germline, CDR1 LNHDA and CDR2 SQIVND (reference sequence). CDR3 length: 14 amino acids. Deletions cut 5 bases from V and 0 bases from J, with 10 bases between. CDR3 sequence reads: CASSLGRVNTEAFF. The CDR3 nucleotides are TGTGCCAGTAGTCTGGGCAGGGTGAACACTGAAGCTTTCTTT.

J is TRBJ2-3 and V is TRBV11-2; TRBD2 agrees at 9 bases. This CDR3 spans 16 amino acids. Germline V CDR1 and CDR2: SGHAT, FQNNGV. The ends lost 1 base at V and 4 bases at J; junction bases unmatched: 6. CDR3 region: CASSLVAGVLADTQYF. The CDR3, as DNA: TGTGCCAGCAGCTTAGTAGCGGGAGTGTTGGCAGATACGCAGTATTTT.

This sequence joins TRBV28 and TRBJ1-5; D unclear. The germline V gene encodes CDR1 MDHEN and CDR2 SYDVKM. There are 13 residues in the CDR3. The V and J ends lost 8 bases and 1 base respectively, with 9 bases between them. The DNA for the CDR3 is TGTGCCAGCGCGGATCTAAGCAATCAGCCCCAGCATTTT. This translates into CASADLSNQPQHF.

The gene calls are TRBV9 and TRBJ1-5; 8 bases line up with TRBD1. V shed 3 bases, J shed 4 bases, and the junction held 3 bases outside the gene matches. The CDR3 contains 14 residues. From germline, CDR1 is SGDLS and CDR2 YYNGEE. CDR3 in amino acids: CASSGDRKNQPQHF. In DNA form, the CDR3 reads TGTGCCAGCAGCGGGGACAGGAAAAATCAGCCCCAGCATTTT.

The CDR3 is CAGSGTPENTIYF. The DNA of the CDR3 is TGTGCCGGTTCCGGGACACCTGAAAACACCATATATTTT. The rearrangement joins TRBV30 to TRBJ1-3; D perhaps matches TRBD1 (6 bases). Trimming pared 8 bases from V and 6 bases from J, leaving 17 bases between. The germline gives CDR1 GTSNPN, CDR2 SVGIG (reference sequence). CDR3 length equals 13 residues.

This chain links TRBV7-7 with TRBJ2-3; D is possibly TRBD2 (5 bases). V gave up 4 bases and J gave up 2 bases, with 7 bases separating them. Germline V gene data show CDR1 as SSHAT and CDR2 as FNYEAQ (reference sequence). CDR3 length equals 13 residues. The DNA of the CDR3 is TGTGCCAGCAGCTCCGGGGTCACAGATACGCAGTATTTT. Residues: CASSSGVTDTQYF. Combining the CDR3 with reference TRBV7-7 and TRBJ2-3 gives the whole variable domain GAGVSQSPRYKVTKRGQDVTLRCDPISSHATLYWYQQALGQGPEFLTYFNYEAQPDKSGLPSDRFSAERPEGSISTLTIQRTEQRDSAMYRCASSSGVTDTQYFGPGTRLTVL.

V and J are TRBV5-8 and TRBJ1-6; D uncertain. The CDR3 spans 15 residues. Between the trimmed V and J ends, which lost 2 bases and 5 bases, there was a span of 11 bases. In germline, CDR1 is SGHTS, CDR2 YDEGEE. In DNA, the CDR3 is TGTGCCAGCAGCTTTTTTTGGCGGAATAATTCACCCCTCCACTTT. This codes for CASSFFWRNNSPLHF.

The chain combines TRBV5-1 with TRBJ2-5; 8 bases map to TRBD2. The V segment lost 0 bases and the J segment 5 bases; nucleotides outside the gene matches: 6. Germline V gene sequence: CDR1 SGHRS, CDR2 YFSETQ. This CDR3 has 15 residues. The CDR3 DNA reads TGCGCCAGCAGCTTGGATGGCGGGAGGAGGGAGACCCAGTACTTC. Translation: CASSLDGGRRETQYF.

The rearrangement joins TRBV28 to TRBJ2-7, with D perhaps matching TRBD2 (6 bases). Germline CDR1 and CDR2: MDHEN and SYDVKM. Between the trimmed V and J ends, which lost 6 bases and 2 bases, there was a span of 14 bases. The CDR3 is made up of 14 amino acids. As DNA, the CDR3 is TGTGCCAGCAGAAGAACCGGGAGAGCCTACGAGCAGTACTTC. It codes for CASRRTGRAYEQYF.

The chain has TRBV6-5 and TRBJ2-1, with 7 bases fitting TRBD1. This CDR3 has 13 amino acids. CDR1 MNHEY and CDR2 SVGAGI come from the germline V gene. The J segment lost 5 bases and the V segment lost 5 bases, leaving 3 bases of the junction unmatched. The CDR3 region is CASSLGQHNEQFF. CDR3 in DNA: TGTGCCAGCAGTCTGGGACAGCACAATGAGCAGTTCTTC.

The chain carries TRBV5-1 and TRBJ1-6; TRBD1 agrees at 9 bases. V lost 7 bases and J lost 7; bases outside the gene matches: 6. Germline-derived CDR1 and CDR2 are SGHRS and YFSETQ. The CDR3 has 14 amino acids. The CDR3 DNA reads as TGCGCCAGCCGACCCGGGACAGGGAATTCACCCCTCCACTTT. Protein: CASRPGTGNSPLHF. The entire variable domain, with the rest obtained from reference TRBV5-1 and TRBJ1-6, is as follows: KAGVTQTPRYLIKTRGQQVTLSCSPISGHRSVSWYQQTPGQGLQFLFEYFSETQRNKGNFPGRFSGRQFSNSRSEMNVSTLELGDSALYLCASRPGTGNSPLHFGNGTRLTVT.

The chain uses TRBV30 and TRBJ1-2; D not certain. Trimming removed 2 bases at V and 1 base at J, with 11 bases between. The CDR3 has 14 amino acids. Germline V CDR1 and CDR2: GTSNPN, SVGIG (reference sequence). Written as DNA, the CDR3 is TGTGCCTGGAGTCCACCGGGGAGTAACTATGGCTACACCTTC. Residues: CAWSPPGSNYGYTF.